Following are 7 T cell receptor beta chains from one sample sequenced in a study of T cell responses to AZD1222 COVID-19 vaccine. The method was immunoSEQ multiplex PCR; TCRdb's version includes in-frame clones alone and lacks a portion of them. The sample records 95,000 to 150,000 clones, over 75% being singletons. The starting material was peripheral blood, obtained on day 0 of AZD1222 vaccination. Receptors originate from an adult in good health.

This rearrangement joins TRBV4-2 to TRBJ2-1; D unresolved. In germline, CDR1 is LGHNA, CDR2 YNFKEQ. The CDR3 consists of 15 residues. V was pared by 0 bases and J by 0 bases, with 6 bases between. CDR3 sequence: CASSQESASYNEQFF. In nucleotides, the CDR3 is TGTGCCAGCAGCCAAGAGTCGGCCTCCTACAATGAGCAGTTCTTC.

This clone has only one observation. CDR3: CASSSPQNTEAFF. CDR3 sequence (DNA): TGCGCCAGCAGCTCCCCCCAGAACACTGAAGCTTTCTTT. The chain has TRBV5-1 and TRBJ1-1; D gene uncertain. Trimming left V 3 bases short and J 1 base short, with 7 bases between. The V gene's germline CDR1 is SGHRS and CDR2 YFSETQ. CDR3 size: 13 residues.

This chain connects TRBV7-3 to TRBJ1-5; D not certain. This CDR3 is 13 amino acids long. Trimming took off 5 bases at V and 7 bases at J, with 12 bases between the two ends. The germline V gene encodes CDR1 SGHTA and CDR2 FQGTGA. The CDR3 nucleotides are TGTGCCAGCAGCCCATTACCGGGGCAGCCCCAGCATTTT. This codes for CASSPLPGQPQHF.

The chain combines TRBV11-3 with TRBJ2-1; possibly TRBD2 for D (6 bases). The V gene's germline CDR1 is SGHNT and CDR2 YENEEA. CDR3 size: 17 residues. V lost 4 bases and J 5 bases, leaving 21 bases between the germline ends. The chain's CDR3 is CASSWGLGGRIDNEQFF. CDR3 in DNA: TGTGCCAGCAGCTGGGGTTTAGGAGGGAGGATCGACAATGAGCAGTTCTTC.

The gene calls are TRBV19 and TRBJ2-2, with TRBD1 identical over 9 bases. The germline CDR1 and CDR2 sequences are LNHDA and SQIVND (reference sequence). The trim removed 7 bases at V and 4 bases at J, leaving 4 bases unmatched. CDR3 length: 14 amino acids. The CDR3 reads CASNTGGSTGELFF. Here the CDR3 DNA reads TGTGCCAGTAACACAGGGGGCAGCACCGGGGAGCTGTTTTTT.

The chain combines TRBV5-5 with TRBJ2-1, with D possibly matching TRBD2 (8 bases). V lost 2 bases and J lost 2, with 14 bases in between. CDR3 length: 16 residues. Germline V gene data show CDR1 as SGHKS and CDR2 as YYEKEE (reference sequence). CDR3 nucleotide sequence: TGTGCCAGCAGCTTCGGGACAGCGGGGGCCTACAATGAGCAGTTCTTC. It codes for CASSFGTAGAYNEQFF.

This clone was recorded only once. The gene calls are TRBV18 and TRBJ1-1; D gene ambiguous. Germline CDR1 KGHSH, CDR2 LQKENI. The CDR3 runs to 11 residues. Trimming took off 2 bases at V and 8 bases at J, with 6 bases between the two ends. The CDR3 DNA sequence: TGTGCCAGCTCACCAGGGAGGGAAGCTTTCTTT. Its translation is CASSPGREAFF.